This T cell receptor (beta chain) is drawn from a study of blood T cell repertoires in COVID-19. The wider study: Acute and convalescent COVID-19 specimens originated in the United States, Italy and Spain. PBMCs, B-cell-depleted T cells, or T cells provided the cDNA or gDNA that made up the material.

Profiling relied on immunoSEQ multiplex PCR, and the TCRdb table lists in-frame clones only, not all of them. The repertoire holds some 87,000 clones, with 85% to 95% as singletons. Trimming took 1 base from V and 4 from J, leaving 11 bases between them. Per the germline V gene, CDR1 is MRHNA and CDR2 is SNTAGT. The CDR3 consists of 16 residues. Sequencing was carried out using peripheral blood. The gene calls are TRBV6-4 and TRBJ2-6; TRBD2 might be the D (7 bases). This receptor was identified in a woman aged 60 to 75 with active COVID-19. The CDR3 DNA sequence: TGTGCCAGCAGTGACTTGGGGGGGGCAGGGGCCAACGTCCTGACTTTC. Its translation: CASSDLGGAGANVLTF.